This TCR beta chain came from a study of blood T cell repertoires in COVID-19. Across the whole study: T cells, B-cell-depleted T cells, or PBMCs supplied cDNA or gDNA.

Original methodology: Amplification of reference gene primers was used by the study to estimate nucleated cell counts. Profiling relied on immunoSEQ multiplex PCR, and the TCRdb table lists in-frame clones only, not all of them. The V and J calls and clone size come from that table; D and trimming were worked out from the DNA. The table records hundreds of thousands of clones, almost 90% of them present only once. Participants were aged about 18 to 89 years, lived in under 30 US areas, and enrolled virtually. Clinical history as reported by participants underpinned cohort assignment. Per the germline V gene, CDR1 is SGHNT and CDR2 is YYREEE (reference sequence). The V end was cut by 1 base, the J end by 0 bases, with 7 bases between. This CDR3 has 15 amino acids.

The chain employs TRBV5-4 and TRBJ1-4; D is unclear. Source material: PBMCs or T cells enriched from blood (not recorded which). This TCR was sampled from a man aged 25 to 45 who had been exposed to COVID-19. The CDR3 DNA reads as TGTGCCAGCAGCTTGTACAGTGCAACTAATGAAAAACTGTTTTTT. Translated: CASSLYSATNEKLFF.